These T cell receptor beta chains were read from a single sample in a study of T cells expressing NK-cell markers. TCRdb reanalyzed the 5' RACE reads, giving one entry per CDR3 protein sequence and no DNA. The listing records fewer than 550,000 distinct CDR3 sequences. Source material: blood T cells: a sorted CD56 or NKG2C T cell subset, CD4+ or CD8+ T cells, or bulk PBMC T cells (not recorded which). These receptors were taken from a woman aged 50 to 60 in good health. Both conserved end residues are part of each CDR3. Each record gives: V gene, J gene, CDR3 protein.

>TRBV7-8|TRBJ2-5
CASHPILAGAGRYQETQYF
>TRBV24-1|TRBJ2-2
CATRDRGVTGELFF
>TRBV7-3|TRBJ2-3
CASGRGGTDTQYF
>TRBV9|TRBJ2-1
CASTQLGAVYNEQFF
>TRBV20-1|TRBJ2-5
CSLRGRSGETQYF
>TRBV24-1|TRBJ2-5
CATSVAGMTWETQYF
>TRBV2|TRBJ2-6
CASLPPAGANVLTF
>TRBV12-3/TRBV12-4|TRBJ2-1
CASRLGRVSEQFF
>TRBV5-4|TRBJ2-2
CASSPPGGSNTGELFF
>TRBV3-1|TRBJ1-5
CASSMWDGHQPQHF
>TRBV15|TRBJ1-1
CATSRDFTGAEAFF
>TRBV6-2/TRBV6-3|TRBJ2-3
CASSYGSSSGTDTQYF
>TRBV5-6|TRBJ2-7
CASSPRPTNYEQYF
>TRBV29-1|TRBJ1-4
CSVVGAGAVEKLFF
>TRBV9|TRBJ2-1
CASSVLAGAGEQFF
>TRBV29-1|TRBJ2-3
CSVEGGFGYAQYF
>TRBV5-1|TRBJ2-5
CASSFRTSTLQETQYF
>TRBV29-1|TRBJ2-1
CSASGTGSKSEQFF
>TRBV6-2/TRBV6-3|TRBJ2-5
CASNPSGASTQYF
>TRBV5-1|TRBJ2-2
CASSWASETNTGELFF
>TRBV9|TRBJ2-3
CASGGRISTDTQYF
>TRBV7-8|TRBJ2-2
CASSLNSLAANTGELFF
>TRBV9|TRBJ2-6
CASSGGLAGGGANVLTF
>TRBV12-3/TRBV12-4|TRBJ2-7
CASSGTSASYEQYF
>TRBV12-3/TRBV12-4|TRBJ1-1
CASSLKGTVEAFF
>TRBV10-1|TRBJ2-3
CASSPTRGSADTQYF
>TRBV2|TRBJ2-7
CASQGYHEQYF
>TRBV6-1|TRBJ2-1
CASSEYGGPPFYNEQFF
>TRBV10-3|TRBJ2-2
CAIRAEQGSGELFF
>TRBV11-2|TRBJ2-7
CASSLEGDGSYEQYF
>TRBV7-2|TRBJ1-2
CASSLNGRLYGYTF
>TRBV12-3/TRBV12-4|TRBJ2-2
CASSLRTRLGGGELFF
>TRBV3-1|TRBJ1-2
CASSQVRLGYTF
>TRBV27|TRBJ1-4
CASSYQGVRNEKLFF
>TRBV29-1|TRBJ1-1
CSVDIGTGWNTEAFF
>TRBV5-1|TRBJ2-7
CASSLAGRNLYEQYF
>TRBV12-3/TRBV12-4|TRBJ2-1
CASKHKGNEQFF
>TRBV2|TRBJ2-1
CASWGGTGRNNEQFF
>TRBV11-3|TRBJ1-2
CASSPDAEGYGYTF
>TRBV4-1|TRBJ2-2
CASSQVSTSGSAGELFF
>TRBV5-6|TRBJ2-7
CASSFGSLYEQYF
>TRBV6-1|TRBJ2-1
CASSEKVFGLHGNNEQFF
>TRBV29-1|TRBJ1-3
CSVGRETGNTIYF
>TRBV7-6|TRBJ1-1
CASSPNPRGVDTEAFF
>TRBV9|TRBJ2-5
CASSVAMGETQYF
>TRBV2|TRBJ2-3
CASSAVNSRDTQYF
>TRBV28|TRBJ1-2
CASVNERYGYTF
>TRBV5-1|TRBJ2-2
CASRVRDKTGELFF
>TRBV9|TRBJ2-1
CASSSFLRDYNEQFF
>TRBV19|TRBJ1-1
CASSEHRAGTEAFF
>TRBV5-1|TRBJ2-3
CASSFRTSGRVTDTQYF
>TRBV2|TRBJ2-1
CASSGYGTGTNNEQFF
>TRBV6-5|TRBJ2-5
CASRRHKVYQETQYF
>TRBV20-1|TRBJ2-5
CSANTGQGAETQYF
>TRBV20-1|TRBJ2-1
CSAETGIYNEQFF